This entry features one T cell receptor (beta chain) sequence. This CDR3 contains 15 residues. Trimming took 2 bases from V and 2 from J, leaving 11 bases between them. Germline CDR1 is MDHEN and CDR2 is SYDVKM. A single record per CDR3 protein comes from TCRdb applying MiXCR to the RT-PCR reads. The sample consists of approximately 150,000 distinct CDR3 sequences, over 25% of them appearing once. This sample was included in a study of patients and donors after allogeneic stem cell transplantation. V and J are TRBV28 and TRBJ2-3; TRBD1 might be the D (6 bases). Sequencing input: blood, either unsorted or a sorted T cell fraction (not recorded which). This receptor was taken from a human donor who was either an allogeneic HSCT recipient or a stem cell or donor lymphocyte infusion donor (not recorded which). It is not recorded whose cells these are; they may come from a transplant donor. The CDR3 nucleotides read TGTGCCAGCAGTTTACAGCAGGGGCACACAGATACGCAGTATTTT. It specifies CASSLQQGHTDTQYF.